This T cell receptor (beta chain) emerged from a study of blood T cells in healthy people across ages. Through a sample-barcoded 5' primer and a J-beta primer mix, a second PCR was run for roughly 6 to 12 cycles. A single record per CDR3 protein comes from TCRdb applying MiXCR to the 5' RACE reads. The sample has about 1.6 million distinct CDR3 sequences; roughly 32% are singletons. This CDR3 is built from 16 residues. Germline V lookup: CDR1 SGHRS, CDR2 YFSETQ. The V gene end was trimmed by 1 base and the J gene end by 2 bases; junction bases not matched to a gene: 5. This receptor was taken from a woman in her thirties in good health. The sequencing sample was made of blood. This chain links TRBV5-1 with TRBJ2-2; TRBD2 agrees at 7 bases. For the CDR3, the DNA is TGCGCCAGCAGCTTGAGAAGCGGGGTTAACACCGGGGAGCTGTTTTTT. This encodes CASSLRSGVNTGELFF.